This is a list of T cell receptor beta chains from one sample in a study of technical replicates of blood from a few donors. This table comes from immunoSEQ multiplex PCR, and its TCRdb copy is limited to in-frame clones, with some not included. The repertoire holds approximately 12,000 clones, with around 94% as singletons. The sample consisted of PBMCs. These TCRs come from a human donor in good health. Each CDR3 is given without its conserved first and last residue.

V: TRBV27; J: TRBJ2-1; CDR3: ASRDYQDEMF
V: TRBV5-1; J: TRBJ1-1; CDR3: ASSLGTVWNTEAF
V: TRBV18; J: TRBJ1-4; CDR3: ASSPPGQGWKLF
V: TRBV7-3; J: TRBJ2-2; CDR3: ASSLQALTGELF
V: TRBV7-6; J: TRBJ2-2; CDR3: ASSLVGAGLGNTGELF
V: TRBV4-1; J: TRBJ1-5; CDR3: ASSPGFLGNQPQH
V: TRBV6-6; J: TRBJ2-5; CDR3: ASNLAGGPGESQY
V: TRBV18; J: TRBJ2-4; CDR3: ASSGTSVDIQY
V: TRBV6-5; J: TRBJ1-2; CDR3: ASSLDRDYGYT
V: TRBV6-5; J: TRBJ2-6; CDR3: ASSLQGTGANVLT
V: TRBV29-1; J: TRBJ1-5; CDR3: SVGGGNQPQH
V: TRBV19; J: TRBJ2-3; CDR3: ASSIATDTDTQY
V: TRBV19; J: TRBJ1-5; CDR3: ASSSDRGLGQPQH
V: TRBV5-1; J: TRBJ2-1; CDR3: ASSPHLGTKSEQF
V: TRBV6-4; J: TRBJ2-1; CDR3: ASSAPGGDGSNEQF
V: TRBV7-8; J: TRBJ1-1; CDR3: ASSYDRVNTEAF
V: TRBV5-1; J: TRBJ1-1; CDR3: ASSFDGQMNTEAF
V: TRBV5-1; J: TRBJ2-3; CDR3: ASSLEGREGTDTQY
V: TRBV6-1; J: TRBJ1-2; CDR3: ASTQWQGNYGYT
V: TRBV30; J: TRBJ2-3; CDR3: AWSVLAGEADTQY
V: TRBV7-9; J: TRBJ2-1; CDR3: ASSPEEGLADYNEQF
V: TRBV7-3; J: TRBJ2-1; CDR3: ASSLDQGSYNEQF